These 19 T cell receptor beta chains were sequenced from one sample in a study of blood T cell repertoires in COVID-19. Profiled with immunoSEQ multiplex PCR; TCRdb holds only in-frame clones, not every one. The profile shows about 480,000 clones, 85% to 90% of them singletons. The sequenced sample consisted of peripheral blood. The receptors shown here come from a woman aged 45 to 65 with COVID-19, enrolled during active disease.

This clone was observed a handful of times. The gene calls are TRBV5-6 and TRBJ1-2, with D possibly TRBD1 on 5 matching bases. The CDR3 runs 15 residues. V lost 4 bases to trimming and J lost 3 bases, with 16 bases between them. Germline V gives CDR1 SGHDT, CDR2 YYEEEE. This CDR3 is CASSPGGGLYYGYTF. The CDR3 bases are TGTGCCAGCAGCCCGGGCGGGGGATTATACTATGGCTACACCTTC.

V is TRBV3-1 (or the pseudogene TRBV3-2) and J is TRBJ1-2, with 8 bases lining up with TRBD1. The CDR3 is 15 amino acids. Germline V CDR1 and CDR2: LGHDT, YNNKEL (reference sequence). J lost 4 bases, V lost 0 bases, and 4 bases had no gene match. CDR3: CASSQDPQGGYGYTF. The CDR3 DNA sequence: TGTGCCAGCAGCCAAGATCCACAGGGGGGCTATGGCTACACCTTC.

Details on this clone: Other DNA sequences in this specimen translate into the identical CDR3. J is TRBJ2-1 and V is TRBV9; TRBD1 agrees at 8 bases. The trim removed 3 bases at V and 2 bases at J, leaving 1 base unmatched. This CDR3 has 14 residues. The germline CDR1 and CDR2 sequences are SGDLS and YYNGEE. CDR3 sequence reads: CASSGQGTYNEQFF. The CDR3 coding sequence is TGTGCCAGCAGCGGACAGGGGACCTACAATGAGCAGTTCTTC.

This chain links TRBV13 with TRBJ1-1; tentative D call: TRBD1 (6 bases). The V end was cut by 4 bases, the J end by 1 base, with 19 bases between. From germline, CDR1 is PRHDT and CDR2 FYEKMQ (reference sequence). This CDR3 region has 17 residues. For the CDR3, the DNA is TGTGCCAGCAGCTCGGGGGGACACGGACGGCCGAACACTGAAGCTTTCTTT. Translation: CASSSGGHGRPNTEAFF.

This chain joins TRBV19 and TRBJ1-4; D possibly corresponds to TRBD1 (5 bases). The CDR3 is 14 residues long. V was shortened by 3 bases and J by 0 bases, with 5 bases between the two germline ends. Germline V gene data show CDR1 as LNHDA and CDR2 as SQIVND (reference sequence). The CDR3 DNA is TGTGCCAGTAGTATGACAGCAACTAATGAAAAACTGTTTTTT. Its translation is CASSMTATNEKLFF.

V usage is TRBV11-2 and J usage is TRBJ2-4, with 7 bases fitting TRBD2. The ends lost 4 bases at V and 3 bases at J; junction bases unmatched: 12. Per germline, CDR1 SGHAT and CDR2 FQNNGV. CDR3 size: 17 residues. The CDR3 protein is CASSSAGTTLGKNIQYF. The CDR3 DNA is TGTGCCAGCAGCTCCGCCGGGACTACCCTTGGCAAAAACATTCAGTACTTC.

CDR3 bases: TGTGCCAGCAGTTACGATTCGACAGGGGGGAACACTGAAGCTTTCTTT. Amino acids: CASSYDSTGGNTEAFF. The V gene is TRBV6-5, the J gene TRBJ1-1, with TRBD1 identical over 9 bases. The V gene's germline CDR1 is MNHEY and CDR2 SVGAGI. V shed 2 bases, J shed 1 base, and the junction held 5 bases outside the gene matches. The CDR3 consists of 16 residues.

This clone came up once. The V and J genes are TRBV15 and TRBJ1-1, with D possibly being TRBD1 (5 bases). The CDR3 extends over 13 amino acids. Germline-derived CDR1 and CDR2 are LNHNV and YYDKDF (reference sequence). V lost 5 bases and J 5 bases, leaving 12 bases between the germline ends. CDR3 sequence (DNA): TGTGCCACCAGCGGGGCCTTGGGAACTGAAGCTTTCTTT. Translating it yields CATSGALGTEAFF.

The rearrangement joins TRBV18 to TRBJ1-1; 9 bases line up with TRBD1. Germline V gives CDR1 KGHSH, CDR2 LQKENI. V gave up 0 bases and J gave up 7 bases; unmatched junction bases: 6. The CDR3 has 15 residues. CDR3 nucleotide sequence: TGTGCCAGCTCACCACCGGGGACAGGGAAAGGTGAAGCTTTCTTT. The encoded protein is CASSPPGTGKGEAFF.

The CDR3 DNA sequence: TGTGCCAGCAGCTTAAACACAATTTACGAGCAGTACTTC. Translated, it gives CASSLNTIYEQYF. The rearrangement uses TRBV13 and TRBJ2-7; D uncertain. The CDR3 is 13 amino acids. Germline assignment: CDR1 PRHDT and CDR2 FYEKMQ (reference sequence). Trimming removed 2 bases from V and 4 bases from J, with 9 bases in between.

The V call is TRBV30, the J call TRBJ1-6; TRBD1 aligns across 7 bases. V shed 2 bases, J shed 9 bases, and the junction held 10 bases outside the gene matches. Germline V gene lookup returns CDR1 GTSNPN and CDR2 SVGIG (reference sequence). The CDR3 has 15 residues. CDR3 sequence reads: CAWSSPGGLGSPLHF. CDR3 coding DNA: TGTGCCTGGAGTTCACCAGGGGGTTTGGGTTCACCCCTCCACTTT.

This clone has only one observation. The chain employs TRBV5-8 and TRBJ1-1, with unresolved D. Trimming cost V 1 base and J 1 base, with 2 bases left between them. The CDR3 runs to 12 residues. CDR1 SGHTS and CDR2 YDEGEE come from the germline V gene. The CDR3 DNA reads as TGTGCCAGCAGCTTGCGGAACACTGAAGCTTTCTTT. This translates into CASSLRNTEAFF.

The CDR3 DNA reads as TGTGCCAGCAGCATGAGAGGGGGGGCCGGCGGGGATGAGCAGTTCTTC. It is translated as CASSMRGGAGGDEQFF. The rearrangement links TRBV7-8 to TRBJ2-1; possible D gene TRBD2, 7 bases. V dropped 5 bases and J dropped 8 bases, with 22 bases sitting between them. Per the germline V gene, CDR1 is SGHVS and CDR2 is FQNEAQ. The CDR3 extends over 16 amino acids. The full variable domain, rest sourced from reference TRBV7-8 and TRBJ2-1, is GAGVSQSPRYKVAKRGQDVALRCDPISGHVSLFWYQQALGQGPEFLTYFQNEAQLDKSGLPSDRFFAERPEGSVSTLKIQRTQQEDSAVYLCASSMRGGAGGDEQFFGPGTRLTVL.

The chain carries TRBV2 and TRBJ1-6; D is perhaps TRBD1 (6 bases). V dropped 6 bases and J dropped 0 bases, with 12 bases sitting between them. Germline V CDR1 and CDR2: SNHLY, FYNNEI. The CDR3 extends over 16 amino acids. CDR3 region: CASRQGQSSYNSPLHF. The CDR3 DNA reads TGTGCCAGCAGGCAAGGACAGAGCTCCTATAATTCACCCCTCCACTTT.

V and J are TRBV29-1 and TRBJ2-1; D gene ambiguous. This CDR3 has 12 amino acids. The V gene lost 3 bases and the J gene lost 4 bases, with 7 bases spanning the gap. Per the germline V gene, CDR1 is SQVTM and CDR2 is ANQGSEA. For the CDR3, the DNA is TGCAGCGTTGACGTACAGTACAATGAGCAGTTCTTC. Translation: CSVDVQYNEQFF.

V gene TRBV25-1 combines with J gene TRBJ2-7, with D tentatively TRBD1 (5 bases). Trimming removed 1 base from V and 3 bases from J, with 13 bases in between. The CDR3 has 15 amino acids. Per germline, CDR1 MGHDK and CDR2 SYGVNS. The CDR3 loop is CASSELGEQDYEQYF. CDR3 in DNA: TGTGCCAGCAGTGAATTAGGGGAACAGGACTACGAGCAGTACTTC.

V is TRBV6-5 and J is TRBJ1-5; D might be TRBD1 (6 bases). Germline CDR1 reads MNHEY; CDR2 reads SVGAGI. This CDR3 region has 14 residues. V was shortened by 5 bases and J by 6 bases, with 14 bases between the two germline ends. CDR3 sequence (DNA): TGTGCCAGCAGTCGAGCAGGGGAAGGTCAGCCCCAGCATTTT. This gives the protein CASSRAGEGQPQHF.

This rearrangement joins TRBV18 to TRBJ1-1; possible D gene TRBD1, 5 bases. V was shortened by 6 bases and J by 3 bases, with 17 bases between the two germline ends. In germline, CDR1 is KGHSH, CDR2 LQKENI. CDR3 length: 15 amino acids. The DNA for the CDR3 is TGTGCCAGCTCCCCCGTAGGGGCTCGGGACACTGAAGCTTTCTTT. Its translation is CASSPVGARDTEAFF.

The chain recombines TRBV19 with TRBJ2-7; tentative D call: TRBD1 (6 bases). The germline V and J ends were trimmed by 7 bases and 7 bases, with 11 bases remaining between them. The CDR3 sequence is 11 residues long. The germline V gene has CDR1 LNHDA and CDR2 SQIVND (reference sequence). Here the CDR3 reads CASNTGTEQYF. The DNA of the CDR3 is TGTGCCAGTAATACCGGGACAGAGCAGTACTTC.